The T cell receptor (beta chain) under discussion was sequenced for a study of cytomegalovirus exposure and HLA in healthy donors. Study in general: Out of roughly 200 million T cells, an earlier analysis found around 110 million unique TCR beta sequences in total. The study placed about four fifths of its approximately 360 genotyped donors in the Caucasian-associated ancestry cluster.

The PCR was carried out with 60 Vbeta primers and 13 Jbeta primers. Some clones are missing from TCRdb's copy, which holds only in-frame ones; the method was immunoSEQ multiplex PCR. The table includes over 75,000 clones, 75% to 85% detected once. A word on this clone: Its antigen is not known.

The CDR3 contains 14 residues. CDR1 and CDR2 from the germline V gene are MRHNA and SNTAGT. V lost 8 bases to trimming and J lost 3 bases, with 16 bases between them. Notes on the study in general: Serostatus for CMV was the only available immune exposure information. TCR beta sequences reportedly predicted most subjects' HLA-A and HLA-B alleles accurately.

The TCR was taken from a male donor in good health and CMV-seropositive. The chain recombines TRBV6-4 with TRBJ1-1; D possibly corresponds to TRBD1 (6 bases). The sample comprised PBMCs. As DNA, the CDR3 is TGTGCCAGCCACCCCACAGGGTCGCACACTGAAGCTTTCTTT. Its protein is CASHPTGSHTEAFF.